The clone carrying this TCR beta chain occurred once. Its target is unknown. This entry belongs to a study of cytomegalovirus exposure and HLA in healthy donors. Study-wide points: Most TCR sequences proved rare, with some public TCRs found in many donors.

Profiled with immunoSEQ multiplex PCR; TCRdb holds only in-frame clones, not every one. The table has under 200,000 clones, around nine tenths seen once. The sample comprised PBMCs. The receptor was isolated from a woman between 18 and 30 years old in good health and CMV-seropositive.

The CDR3 DNA reads as TGTGCCTGGAGTGTATTTTCCGCAGGGTCAAGTGGCTACACCTTC. Its protein is CAWSVFSAGSSGYTF. This chain joins TRBV30 and TRBJ1-2; D perhaps matches TRBD1 (5 bases). The CDR3 runs to 15 residues. The ends were cut back, 0 bases at V and 7 bases at J, with 18 bases in the middle. The germline V gene encodes CDR1 GTSNPN and CDR2 SVGIG (reference sequence). Looking up the rest from reference TRBV30 and TRBJ1-2 gives the full variable domain: SQTIHQWPATLVQPVGSPLSLECTVEGTSNPNLYWYRQAAGRGLQLLFYSVGIGQISSEVPQNLSASRPQDRQFILSSKKLLLSDSGFYLCAWSVFSAGSSGYTFGSGTRLTVV.